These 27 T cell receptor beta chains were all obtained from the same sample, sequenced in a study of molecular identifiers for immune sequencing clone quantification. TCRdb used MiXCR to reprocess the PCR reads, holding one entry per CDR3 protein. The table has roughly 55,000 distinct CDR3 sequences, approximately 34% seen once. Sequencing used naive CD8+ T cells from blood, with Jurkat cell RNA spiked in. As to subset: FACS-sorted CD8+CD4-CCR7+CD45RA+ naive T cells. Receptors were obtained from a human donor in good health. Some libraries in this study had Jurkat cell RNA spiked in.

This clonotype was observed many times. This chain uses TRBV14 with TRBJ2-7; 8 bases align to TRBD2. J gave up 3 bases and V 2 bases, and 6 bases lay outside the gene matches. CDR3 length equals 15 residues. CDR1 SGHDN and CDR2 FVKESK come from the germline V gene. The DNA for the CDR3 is TGTGCCAGCAGCCAATGGACTAGCAACTACTACGAGCAGTACTTC. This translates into CASSQWTSNYYEQYF.

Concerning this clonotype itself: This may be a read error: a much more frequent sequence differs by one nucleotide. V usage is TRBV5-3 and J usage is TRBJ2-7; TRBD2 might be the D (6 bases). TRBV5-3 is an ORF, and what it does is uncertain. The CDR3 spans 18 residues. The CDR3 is CASSLGVWDGGVSYEQYF. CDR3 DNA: TGTGCCAGCAGCTTGGGGGTCTGGGACGGCGGGGTATCCTACGAGCAGTACTTC.

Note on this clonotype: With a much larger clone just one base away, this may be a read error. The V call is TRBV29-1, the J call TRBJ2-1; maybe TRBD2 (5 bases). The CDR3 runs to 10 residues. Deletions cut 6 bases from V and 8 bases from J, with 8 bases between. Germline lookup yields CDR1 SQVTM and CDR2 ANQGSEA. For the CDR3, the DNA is TGCAGCGTATGGGAGTATGAGCAGTTCTTC. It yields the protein CSVWEYEQFF.

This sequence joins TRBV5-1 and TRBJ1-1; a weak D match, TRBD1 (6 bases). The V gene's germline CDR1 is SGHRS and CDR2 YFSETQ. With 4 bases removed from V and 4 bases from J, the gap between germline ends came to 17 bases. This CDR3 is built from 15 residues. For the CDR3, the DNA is TGCGCCAGCAGCCCCGGGGGGGGGCCTACCACTGAAGCTTTCTTT. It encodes CASSPGGGPTTEAFF.

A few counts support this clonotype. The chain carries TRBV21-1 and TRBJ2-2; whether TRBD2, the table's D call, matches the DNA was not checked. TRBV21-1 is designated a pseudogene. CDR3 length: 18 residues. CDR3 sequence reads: CASRSRLAEGGGTGELFF. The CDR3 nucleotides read TGTGCCAGCAGGAGCCGACTAGCGGAGGGGGGCGGGACCGGGGAGCTGTTTTTT.

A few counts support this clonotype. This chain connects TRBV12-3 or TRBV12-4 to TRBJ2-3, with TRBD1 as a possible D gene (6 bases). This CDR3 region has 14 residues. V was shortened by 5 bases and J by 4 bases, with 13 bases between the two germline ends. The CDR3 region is CASSEFGGSDTQYF. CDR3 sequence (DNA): TGTGCCAGCAGTGAATTTGGGGGCTCAGATACGCAGTATTTT.

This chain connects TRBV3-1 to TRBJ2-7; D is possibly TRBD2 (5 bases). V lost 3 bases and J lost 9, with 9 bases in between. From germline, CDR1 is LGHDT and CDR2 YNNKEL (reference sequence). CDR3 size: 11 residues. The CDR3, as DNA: TGTGCCAGCAGCCAGGGAGTTTGGCAGTACTTC. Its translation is CASSQGVWQYF.

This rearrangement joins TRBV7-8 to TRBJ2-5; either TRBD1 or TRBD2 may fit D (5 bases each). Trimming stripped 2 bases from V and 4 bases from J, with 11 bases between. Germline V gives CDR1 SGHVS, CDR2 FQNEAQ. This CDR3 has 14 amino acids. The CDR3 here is CASSLIGTGETQYF. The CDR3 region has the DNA TGTGCCAGCAGCTTAATCGGGACGGGAGAGACCCAGTACTTC.

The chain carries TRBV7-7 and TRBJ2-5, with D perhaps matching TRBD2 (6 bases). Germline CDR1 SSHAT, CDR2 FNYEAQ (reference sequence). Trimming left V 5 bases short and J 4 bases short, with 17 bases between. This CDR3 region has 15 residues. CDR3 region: CASSQLGRERETQYF. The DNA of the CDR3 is TGTGCCAGCAGCCAACTGGGGCGGGAAAGAGAGACCCAGTACTTC.

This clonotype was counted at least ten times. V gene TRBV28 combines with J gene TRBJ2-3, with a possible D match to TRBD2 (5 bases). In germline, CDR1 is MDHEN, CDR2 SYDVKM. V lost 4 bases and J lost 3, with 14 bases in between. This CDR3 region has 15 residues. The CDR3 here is CASSSLALGTDTQYF. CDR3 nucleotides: TGTGCCAGCAGTTCGCTAGCCTTAGGGACAGATACGCAGTATTTT.

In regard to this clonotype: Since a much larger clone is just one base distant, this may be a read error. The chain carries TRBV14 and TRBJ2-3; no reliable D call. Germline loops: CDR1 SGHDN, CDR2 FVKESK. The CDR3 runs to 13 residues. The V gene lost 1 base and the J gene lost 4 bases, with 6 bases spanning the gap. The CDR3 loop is CASSQVGADTQYF. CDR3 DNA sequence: TGTGCCAGCAGCCAAGTTGGCGCAGATACGCAGTATTTT.

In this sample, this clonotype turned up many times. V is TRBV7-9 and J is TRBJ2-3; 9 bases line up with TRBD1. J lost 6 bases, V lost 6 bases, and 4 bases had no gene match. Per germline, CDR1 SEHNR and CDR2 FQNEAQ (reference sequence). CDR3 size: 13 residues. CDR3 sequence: CASRATGGDTQYF. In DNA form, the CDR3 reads TGTGCCAGCAGGGCGACAGGGGGGGATACGCAGTATTTT.

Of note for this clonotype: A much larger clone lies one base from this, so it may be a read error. The CDR3 DNA sequence: TGTGCCGGCAGTGTCAGGGGTCAGTACGAGCAGTACTTC. It is translated as CAGSVRGQYEQYF. The gene calls are TRBV28 and TRBJ2-7, with D possibly matching TRBD1 (6 bases). Per the germline V gene, CDR1 is MDHEN and CDR2 is SYDVKM. This CDR3 is built from 13 residues.

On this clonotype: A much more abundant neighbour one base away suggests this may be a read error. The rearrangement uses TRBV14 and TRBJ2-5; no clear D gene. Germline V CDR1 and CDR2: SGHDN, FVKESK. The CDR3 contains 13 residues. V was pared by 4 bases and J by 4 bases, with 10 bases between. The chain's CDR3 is CASSLWQLETQYF. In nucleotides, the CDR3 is TGTGCCAGCAGCCTATGGCAGCTAGAGACCCAGTACTTC.

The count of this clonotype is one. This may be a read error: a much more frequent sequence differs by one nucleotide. CDR3 DNA: TGTGTCAGCAGTCTGATTCCTGGGGCCCCCACAGATACGCAGTATTTT. Translated, it gives CVSSLIPGAPTDTQYF. This chain links TRBV28 with TRBJ2-3, with TRBD1 as a possible D gene (5 bases). CDR3 length equals 16 residues. Germline V gene sequence: CDR1 MDHEN, CDR2 SYDVKM.

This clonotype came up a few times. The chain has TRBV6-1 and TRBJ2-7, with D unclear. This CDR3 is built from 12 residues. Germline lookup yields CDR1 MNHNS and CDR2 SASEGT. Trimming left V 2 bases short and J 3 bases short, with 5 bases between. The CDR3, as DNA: TGTGCCAGCAGTGAAATCGGCTACGAGCAGTACTTC. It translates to CASSEIGYEQYF.

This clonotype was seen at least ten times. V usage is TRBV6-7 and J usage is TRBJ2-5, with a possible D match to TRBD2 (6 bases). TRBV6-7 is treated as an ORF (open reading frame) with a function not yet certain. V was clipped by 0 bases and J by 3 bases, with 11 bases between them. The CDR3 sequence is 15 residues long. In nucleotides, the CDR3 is TGTGCCAGCAGTTACTCGAAAGAGCGGGAAGAGACCCAGTACTTC. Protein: CASSYSKEREETQYF.

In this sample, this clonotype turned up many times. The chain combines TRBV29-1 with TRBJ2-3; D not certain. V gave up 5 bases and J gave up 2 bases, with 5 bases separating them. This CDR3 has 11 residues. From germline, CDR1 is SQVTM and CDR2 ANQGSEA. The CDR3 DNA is TGCAGCGTTCCTCCCACAGATACGCAGTATTTT. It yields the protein CSVPPTDTQYF.

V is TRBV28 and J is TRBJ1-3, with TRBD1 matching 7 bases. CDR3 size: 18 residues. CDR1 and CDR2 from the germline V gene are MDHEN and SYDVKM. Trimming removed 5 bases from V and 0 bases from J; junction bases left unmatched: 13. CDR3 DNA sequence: TGTGCCAGCAGTCCTGGGACAGTATGGACTGCCTCTGGAAACACCATATATTTT. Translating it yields CASSPGTVWTASGNTIYF.

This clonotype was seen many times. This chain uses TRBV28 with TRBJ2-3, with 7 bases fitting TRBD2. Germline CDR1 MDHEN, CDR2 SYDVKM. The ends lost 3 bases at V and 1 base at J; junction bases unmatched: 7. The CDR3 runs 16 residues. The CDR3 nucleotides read TGTGCCAGCAGTTTCATCGGCGGGAGTGGCACAGATACGCAGTATTTT. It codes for CASSFIGGSGTDTQYF.

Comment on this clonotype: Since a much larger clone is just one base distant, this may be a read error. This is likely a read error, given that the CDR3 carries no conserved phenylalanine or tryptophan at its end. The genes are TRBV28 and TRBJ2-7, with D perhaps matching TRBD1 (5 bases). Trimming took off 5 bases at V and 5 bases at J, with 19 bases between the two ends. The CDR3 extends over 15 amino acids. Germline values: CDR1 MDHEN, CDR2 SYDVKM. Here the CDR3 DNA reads TGTGCCAGCAGTGCTCATCTAGGGGTCCGGAACGAGCAGTACTCC. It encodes CASSAHLGVRNEQYS.

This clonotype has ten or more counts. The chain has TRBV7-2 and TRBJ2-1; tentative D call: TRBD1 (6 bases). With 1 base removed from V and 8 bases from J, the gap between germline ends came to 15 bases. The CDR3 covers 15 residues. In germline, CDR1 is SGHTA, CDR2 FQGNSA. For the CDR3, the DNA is TGTGCCAGCAGCTTAGGGGACACGCTCGCCGATGAGCAGTTCTTC. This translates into CASSLGDTLADEQFF.

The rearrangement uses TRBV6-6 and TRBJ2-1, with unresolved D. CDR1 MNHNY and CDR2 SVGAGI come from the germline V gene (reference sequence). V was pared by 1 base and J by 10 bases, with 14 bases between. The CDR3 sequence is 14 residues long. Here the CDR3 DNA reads TGTGCCAGCAGTTACTTCCCGGTCAGCAAAGAGCAGTTCTTC. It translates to CASSYFPVSKEQFF.

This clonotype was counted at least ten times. The DNA of the CDR3 is TGTGCCAGCAGTTTCGGACAGTACGAGCAGTACTTC. Protein product: CASSFGQYEQYF. The chain joins TRBV6-2 or TRBV6-3 to TRBJ2-7, with a weak D call TRBD1 (6 bases). CDR1 and CDR2 (germline): MNHEY, SVGEGT. V was shortened by 4 bases and J by 4 bases, with 8 bases between the two germline ends. The CDR3 is 12 amino acids.

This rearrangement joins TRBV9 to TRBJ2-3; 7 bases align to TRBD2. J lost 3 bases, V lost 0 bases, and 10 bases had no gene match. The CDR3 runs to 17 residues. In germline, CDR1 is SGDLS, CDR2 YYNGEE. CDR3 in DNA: TGTGCCAGCAGCGTAGGCGGGAATGCGGGAGCAACAGATACGCAGTATTTT. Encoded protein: CASSVGGNAGATDTQYF. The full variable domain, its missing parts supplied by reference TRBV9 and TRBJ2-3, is DSGVTQTPKHLITATGQRVTLRCSPRSGDLSVYWYQQSLDQGLQFLIQYYNGEERAKGNILERFSAQQFPDLHSELNLSSLELGDSALYFCASSVGGNAGATDTQYFGPGTRLTVL.

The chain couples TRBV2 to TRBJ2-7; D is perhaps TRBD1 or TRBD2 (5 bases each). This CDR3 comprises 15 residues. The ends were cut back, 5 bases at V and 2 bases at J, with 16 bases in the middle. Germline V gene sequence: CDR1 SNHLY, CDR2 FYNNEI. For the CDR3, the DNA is TGTGCCAGCAGTACCTCTGGGGACGGGCCCTACGAGCAGTACTTC. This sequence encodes CASSTSGDGPYEQYF.

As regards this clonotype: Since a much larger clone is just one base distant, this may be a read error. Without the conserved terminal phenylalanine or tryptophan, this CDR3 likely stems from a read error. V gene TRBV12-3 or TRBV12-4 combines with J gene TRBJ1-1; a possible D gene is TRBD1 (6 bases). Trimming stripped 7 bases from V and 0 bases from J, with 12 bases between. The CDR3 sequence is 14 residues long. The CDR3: CASTLGALNTEAFL. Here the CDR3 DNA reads TGTGCCAGCACCTTGGGGGCCCTGAACACTGAAGCTTTCCTT.